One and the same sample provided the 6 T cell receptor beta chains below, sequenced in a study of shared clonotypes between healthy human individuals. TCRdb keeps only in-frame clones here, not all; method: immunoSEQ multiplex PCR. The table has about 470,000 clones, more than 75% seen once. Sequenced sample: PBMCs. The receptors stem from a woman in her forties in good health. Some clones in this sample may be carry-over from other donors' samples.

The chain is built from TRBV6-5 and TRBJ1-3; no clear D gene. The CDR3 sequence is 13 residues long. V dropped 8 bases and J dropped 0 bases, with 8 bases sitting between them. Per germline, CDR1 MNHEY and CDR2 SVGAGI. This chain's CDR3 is CASARSSGNTIYF. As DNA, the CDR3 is TGTGCCAGCGCGAGGTCCTCTGGAAACACCATATATTTT.

The CDR3 loop is CASSRRGRVEEQYF. CDR3 DNA: TGTGCCAGCAGCCGGAGGGGCAGGGTGGAAGAGCAGTACTTC. This chain links TRBV5-4 with TRBJ2-7; D possibly corresponds to TRBD2 (6 bases). Trimming took 4 bases from V and 7 from J, leaving 18 bases between them. CDR3 size: 14 residues. Germline CDR1 and CDR2: SGHNT and YYREEE (reference sequence). The full variable domain, in which reference TRBV5-4 and TRBJ2-7 provide the parts outside the CDR3, is ETGVTQSPTHLIKTRGQQVTLRCSSQSGHNTVSWYQQALGQGPQFIFQYYREEENGRGNFPPRFSGLQFPNYSSELNVNALELDDSALYLCASSRRGRVEEQYFGPGTRLTVT.

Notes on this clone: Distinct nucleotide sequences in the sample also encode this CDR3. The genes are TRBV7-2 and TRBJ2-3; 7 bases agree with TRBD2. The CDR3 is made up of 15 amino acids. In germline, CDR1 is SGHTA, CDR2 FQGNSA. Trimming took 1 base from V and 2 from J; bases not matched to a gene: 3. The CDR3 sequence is CASSLGLADTDTQYF. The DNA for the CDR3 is TGTGCCAGCAGCTTAGGCCTAGCGGACACAGATACGCAGTATTTT.

As DNA, the CDR3 is TGTGCCAGCGGATCCCTCGGAGCGGGCCACAATGAGCAGTTCTTC. Protein product: CASGSLGAGHNEQFF. V and J are TRBV6-5 and TRBJ2-1; a possible D gene is TRBD2 (6 bases). CDR3 length equals 15 residues. CDR1 and CDR2 (germline): MNHEY, SVGAGI. The V end lost 8 bases, the J end lost 5 bases, and 19 bases lay between the germline ends.

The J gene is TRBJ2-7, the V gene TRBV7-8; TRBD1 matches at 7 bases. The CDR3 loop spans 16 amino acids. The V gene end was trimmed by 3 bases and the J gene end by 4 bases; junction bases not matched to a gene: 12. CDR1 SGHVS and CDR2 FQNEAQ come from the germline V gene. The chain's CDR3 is CASSLGQPATMYEQYF. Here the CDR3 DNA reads TGTGCCAGCAGCTTGGGACAGCCGGCTACGATGTACGAGCAGTACTTC. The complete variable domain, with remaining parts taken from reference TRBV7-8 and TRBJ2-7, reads GAGVSQSPRYKVAKRGQDVALRCDPISGHVSLFWYQQALGQGPEFLTYFQNEAQLDKSGLPSDRFFAERPEGSVSTLKIQRTQQEDSAVYLCASSLGQPATMYEQYFGPGTRLTVT.

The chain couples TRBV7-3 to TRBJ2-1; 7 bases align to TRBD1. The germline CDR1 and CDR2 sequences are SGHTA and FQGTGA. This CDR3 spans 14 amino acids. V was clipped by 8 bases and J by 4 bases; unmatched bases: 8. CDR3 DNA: TGTGCCAGCGGACCGGGACAGAGTTACAATGAGCAGTTCTTC. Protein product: CASGPGQSYNEQFF.